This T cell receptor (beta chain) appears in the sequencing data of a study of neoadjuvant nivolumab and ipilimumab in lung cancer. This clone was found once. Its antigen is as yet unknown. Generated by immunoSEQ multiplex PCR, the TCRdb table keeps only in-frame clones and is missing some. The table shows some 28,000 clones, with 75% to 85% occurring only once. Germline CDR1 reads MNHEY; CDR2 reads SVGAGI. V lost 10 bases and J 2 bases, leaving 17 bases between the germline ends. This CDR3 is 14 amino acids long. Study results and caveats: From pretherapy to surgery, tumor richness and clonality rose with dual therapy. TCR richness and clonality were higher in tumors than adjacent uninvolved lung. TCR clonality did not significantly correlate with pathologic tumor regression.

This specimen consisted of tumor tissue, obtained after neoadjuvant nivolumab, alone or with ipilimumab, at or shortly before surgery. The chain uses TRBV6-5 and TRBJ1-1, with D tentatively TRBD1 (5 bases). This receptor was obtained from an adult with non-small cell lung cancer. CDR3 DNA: TGTGCCATACGGACAAATTTAGGAAACACTGAAGCTTTCTTT. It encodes CAIRTNLGNTEAFF.